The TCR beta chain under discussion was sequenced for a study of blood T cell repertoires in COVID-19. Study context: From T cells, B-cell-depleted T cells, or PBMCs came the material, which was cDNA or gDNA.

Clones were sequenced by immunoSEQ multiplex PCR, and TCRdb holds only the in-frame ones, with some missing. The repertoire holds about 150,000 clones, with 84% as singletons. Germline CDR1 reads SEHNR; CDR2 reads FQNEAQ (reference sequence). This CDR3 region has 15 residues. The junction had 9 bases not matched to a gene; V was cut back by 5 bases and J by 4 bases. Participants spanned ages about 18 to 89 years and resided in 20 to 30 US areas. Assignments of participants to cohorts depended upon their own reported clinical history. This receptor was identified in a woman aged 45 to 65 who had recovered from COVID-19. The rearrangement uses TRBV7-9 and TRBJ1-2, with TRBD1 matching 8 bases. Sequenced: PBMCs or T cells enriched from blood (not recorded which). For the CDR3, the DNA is TGTGCCAGCAGCCTCCGGGACAGGCTGTCCTATGGCTACACCTTC. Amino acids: CASSLRDRLSYGYTF.